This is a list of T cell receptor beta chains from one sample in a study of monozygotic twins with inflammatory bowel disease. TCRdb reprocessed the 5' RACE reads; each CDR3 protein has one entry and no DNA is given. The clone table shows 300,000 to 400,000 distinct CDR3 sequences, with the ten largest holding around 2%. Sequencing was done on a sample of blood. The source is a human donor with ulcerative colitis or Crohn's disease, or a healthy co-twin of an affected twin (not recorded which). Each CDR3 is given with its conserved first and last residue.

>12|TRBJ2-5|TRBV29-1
CSMGGGKETQYF
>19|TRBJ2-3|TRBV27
CASSLSWLAGASSTDTQYF
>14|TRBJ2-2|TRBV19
CAAGRSSNTGELFF
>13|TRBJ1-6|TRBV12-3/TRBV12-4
CASSDRGNSPLHF
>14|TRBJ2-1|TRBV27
CASFRLGGHNEQFF
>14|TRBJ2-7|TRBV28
CATRQVSSRDEQYF
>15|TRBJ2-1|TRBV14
CASSRLGGGANEQFF
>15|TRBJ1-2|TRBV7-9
CASSLALGQGEGYTF
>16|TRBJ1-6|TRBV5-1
CASSADGGVSNSPLHF
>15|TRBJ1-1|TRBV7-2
CASSRMDRLNTEAFF
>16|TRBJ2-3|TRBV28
CASSDLAGGPGDTQYF
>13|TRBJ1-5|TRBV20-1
CSVVGGRNQPQHF
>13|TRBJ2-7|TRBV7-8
CASRYPSSYEQYF
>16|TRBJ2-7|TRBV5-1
CASRKTTGALTYERYF
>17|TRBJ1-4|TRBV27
CASSRDRHYATNEKLFF
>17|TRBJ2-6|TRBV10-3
CAISEPRGMAGANVLTF
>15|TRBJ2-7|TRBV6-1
CASQNPGQPSYEQYF
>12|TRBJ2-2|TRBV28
CASSSPPGELFF
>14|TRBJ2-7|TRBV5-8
CASSLSPGPYEQYF
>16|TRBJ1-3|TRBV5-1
CASSLGSALSGNTIYF
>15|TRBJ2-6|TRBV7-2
CASSYRGSGANVLTF
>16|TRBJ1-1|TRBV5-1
CASSRGTGGMSTEAFF
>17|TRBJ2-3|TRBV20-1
CSARGPSGKGSTDTQYF
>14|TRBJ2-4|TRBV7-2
CASSSPGQGNIQYF
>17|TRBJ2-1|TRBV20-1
CSAYPGPAVGVYNEQFF
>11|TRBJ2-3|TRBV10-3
CAIGGKDTQYF
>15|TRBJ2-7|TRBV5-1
CASSPGQGVPYEQYF
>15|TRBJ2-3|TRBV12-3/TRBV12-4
CASSLDGGRADTQYF